Following are 9 T cell receptor beta chains from one sample sequenced in a study of blood T cell repertoires in COVID-19. Assay used: immunoSEQ multiplex PCR; TCRdb lists only in-frame clones, some missing. The data show tens of thousands of clones, approximately 89% seen once. The sequenced sample consisted of peripheral blood. The receptors derive from a human donor in a cohort sampled during active COVID-19.

The chain recombines TRBV5-6 with TRBJ1-2, with TRBD1 matching 8 bases. The germline gives CDR1 SGHDT, CDR2 YYEEEE. V trimming: 0 bases; J trimming: 6 bases; junction bases outside the gene matches: 4. CDR3 length: 14 residues. The CDR3: CASSLEPGGHGYTF. CDR3 nucleotide sequence: TGTGCCAGCAGCTTGGAGCCAGGGGGCCATGGCTACACCTTC.

The rearrangement uses TRBV13 and TRBJ2-7; D not resolved. V gave up 0 bases and J gave up 3 bases, with 12 bases separating them. CDR1 PRHDT and CDR2 FYEKMQ come from the germline V gene (reference sequence). The CDR3 has 15 residues. Here the CDR3 reads CASSLGQNLGYEQYF. In DNA, the CDR3 is TGTGCCAGCAGCTTAGGCCAAAACCTCGGCTACGAGCAGTACTTC.

A remark on this clone: Other DNA sequences within the sample encode an identical CDR3. This chain uses TRBV2 with TRBJ2-7; 9 bases are shared with TRBD1. This CDR3 has 15 amino acids. V was pared by 3 bases and J by 0 bases, with 3 bases of the junction left unmatched. CDR1 and CDR2 from the germline V gene are SNHLY and FYNNEI. The CDR3 coding sequence is TGTGCCAGCAGTGATCCGGGACAGGGCTCCTACGAGCAGTACTTC. This sequence encodes CASSDPGQGSYEQYF.

The CDR3: CASSLASTGGTEAFF. The CDR3 region has the DNA TGTGCCAGCAGCTTGGCATCAACAGGGGGGACTGAAGCTTTCTTT. V usage is TRBV5-5 and J usage is TRBJ1-1; TRBD1 matches 8 bases. The V gene end was trimmed by 0 bases and the J gene end by 5 bases; junction bases not matched to a gene: 6. This CDR3 has 15 amino acids. Germline CDR1 is SGHKS and CDR2 is YYEKEE (reference sequence).

Only one count was recorded for this clone. The chain employs TRBV9 and TRBJ2-6; D possibly corresponds to TRBD1 (5 bases). CDR1 and CDR2 from the germline V gene are SGDLS and YYNGEE. The CDR3 totals 17 residues. Deletions cut 0 bases from V and 0 bases from J, with 10 bases between. The CDR3 region is CASSVAVTVSGANVLTF. The CDR3 DNA reads TGTGCCAGCAGCGTAGCGGTGACAGTCTCTGGGGCCAACGTCCTGACTTTC.

This chain joins TRBV7-2 and TRBJ2-7; possibly TRBD2 for D (5 bases). This CDR3 contains 13 residues. The ends were cut back, 5 bases at V and 7 bases at J, with 15 bases in the middle. CDR1 and CDR2 from the germline V gene are SGHTA and FQGNSA. The CDR3: CASSPLNEGEQYF. CDR3 nucleotides: TGTGCCAGCAGCCCCCTGAATGAGGGTGAGCAGTACTTC.

The rearrangement uses TRBV18 and TRBJ1-4, with a possible D match to TRBD1 (5 bases). The V gene lost 3 bases and the J gene lost 2 bases, with 7 bases spanning the gap. Germline V gene data show CDR1 as KGHSH and CDR2 as LQKENI. This CDR3 is 14 amino acids long. CDR3 nucleotide sequence: TGTGCCAGCTCACCGGGGGGGACTAATGAAAAACTGTTTTTT. Translated, it gives CASSPGGTNEKLFF.

V is TRBV28 and J is TRBJ2-5; perhaps TRBD1 as D (6 bases). The CDR3 totals 15 residues. Looked up from germline, CDR1 is MDHEN and CDR2 is SYDVKM. V lost 8 bases to trimming and J lost 3 bases, with 19 bases between them. The CDR3 region is CASGRLRGPEETQYF. CDR3 bases: TGTGCCAGCGGTCGACTCAGGGGACCTGAAGAGACCCAGTACTTC.

The chain links TRBV7-9 to TRBJ1-1; no reliable D call. Trimming removed 7 bases from V and 4 bases from J, with 10 bases in between. This CDR3 is built from 12 residues. The V gene's germline CDR1 is SEHNR and CDR2 FQNEAQ (reference sequence). The CDR3 DNA is TGTGCCAGCACCCGGTGGAGCACTGAAGCTTTCTTT. Amino acids: CASTRWSTEAFF.